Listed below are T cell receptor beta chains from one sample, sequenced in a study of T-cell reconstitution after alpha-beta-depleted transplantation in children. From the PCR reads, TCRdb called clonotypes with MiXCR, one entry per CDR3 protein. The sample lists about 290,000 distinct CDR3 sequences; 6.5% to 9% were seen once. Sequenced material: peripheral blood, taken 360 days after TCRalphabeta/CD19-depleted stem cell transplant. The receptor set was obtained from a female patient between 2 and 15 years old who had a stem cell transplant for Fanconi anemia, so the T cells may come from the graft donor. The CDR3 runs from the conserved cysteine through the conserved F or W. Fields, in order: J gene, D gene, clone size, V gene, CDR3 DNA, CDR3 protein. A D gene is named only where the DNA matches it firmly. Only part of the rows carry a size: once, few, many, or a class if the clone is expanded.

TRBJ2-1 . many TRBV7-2 TGTGCCAGCAGCGAGAGGGGGGTTGAGCAGTTCTTC CASSERGVEQFF
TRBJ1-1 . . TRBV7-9 TGTGCCAGCAGCTCCCCCGCGGAGCGGAGGACTGAAGCTTTCTTT CASSSPAERRTEAFF
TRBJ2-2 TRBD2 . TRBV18 TGTGCCAGCTCACCACCCTTTTCACTAGCGATCGCCGGGGAGCTGTTTTTT CASSPPFSLAIAGELFF
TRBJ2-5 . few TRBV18 TGTGCCAGCTCACCACGTGGAGGGGGCACGGGAGAGACCCAGTACTTC CASSPRGGGTGETQYF
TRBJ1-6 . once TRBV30 TGTGCCTGGACATTTCAGGGGAATTATAATTCACCCCTCCACTTT CAWTFQGNYNSPLHF
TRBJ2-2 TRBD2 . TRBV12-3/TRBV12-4 TGTGCCAGCAGTTTAGTTAGCGGGGGGGCCACCTCCGGGGAGCTGTTTTTT CASSLVSGGATSGELFF
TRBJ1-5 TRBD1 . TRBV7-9 TGTGCCAGCAGCTTAGGGGACAGGGGAAAGGGTCAGCCCCAGCATTTT CASSLGDRGKGQPQHF
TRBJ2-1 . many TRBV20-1 TGCAGTGCTATTGGTGGGTCCTATATTAACAATGAGCAGTTCTTC CSAIGGSYINNEQFF
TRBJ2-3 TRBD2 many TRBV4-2 TGTGCCAGCAGCCAAGATGGTACCGGTCTAGCGGGAGATACGCAGTATTTT CASSQDGTGLAGDTQYF
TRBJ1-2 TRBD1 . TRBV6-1 TGTGCCAGCGGGTTCGGACAGGGCTTAGAAGGCTACACCTTC CASGFGQGLEGYTF
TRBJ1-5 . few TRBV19 TGTGCCAGTAGTAGGATCGACAGGAGATTTTATAATCAGCCCCAGCATTTT CASSRIDRRFYNQPQHF
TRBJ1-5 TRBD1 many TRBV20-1 TGCAGTGCCAGGACAGGAAGCTATAGCAATCAGCCCCAGCATTTT CSARTGSYSNQPQHF
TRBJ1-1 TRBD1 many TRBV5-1 TGCGCCAGCAGCTGGGGACAGGGGGCATGGACTGAAGCTTTCTTT CASSWGQGAWTEAFF
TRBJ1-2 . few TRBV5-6 TGTGCCAGCAGCTTGAACATTCAATCAGGGGGCTACACCTTC CASSLNIQSGGYTF
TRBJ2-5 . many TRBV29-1 TGCAGCGTTGGGTCTGGGGAGACCCAGTACTTC CSVGSGETQYF
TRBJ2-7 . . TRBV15 TGTGCCACCAGCAGATGGCTACAGGGAAACGAGCAGTACTTC CATSRWLQGNEQYF
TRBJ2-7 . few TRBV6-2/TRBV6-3 TGTGCCAGCAGGTCGGGGGGCACCTACGAGCAGTACTTC CASRSGGTYEQYF
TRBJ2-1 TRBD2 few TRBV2 TGTGCCACAAAAGGGGGACTAGCGTACAATGAGCAGTTCTTC CATKGGLAYNEQFF
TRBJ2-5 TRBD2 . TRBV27 TGTGCCAGCAGTTCGGGACTAGCGGACCTACATTGGACCCAGTACTTC CASSSGLADLHWTQYF
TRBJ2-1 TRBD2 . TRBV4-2 TGTGCCAGCAGCCAAGATCATCCGGGGGGGTTCAATGAGCAGTTCTTC CASSQDHPGGFNEQFF
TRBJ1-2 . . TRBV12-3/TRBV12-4 TGTGCCAGCAGTTTCGGAGAATATGGCTACACCTTC CASSFGEYGYTF
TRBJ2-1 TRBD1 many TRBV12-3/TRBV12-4 TGTGCCAGCAGTTTATCGGGACAGCCAAATGAGCAGTTCTTC CASSLSGQPNEQFF
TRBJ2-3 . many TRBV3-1 TGTGCCAGCAGCCAAGAGACCCCGTCAGATACGCAGTATTTT CASSQETPSDTQYF
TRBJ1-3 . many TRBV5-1 TGCGCCAGCAGCTTGGCCGTAACAGGGACTTTTGGAAACACCATATATTTT CASSLAVTGTFGNTIYF
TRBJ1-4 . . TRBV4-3 TGCGCCAGCAGCCCTTCTAGGGTCGGCGAAAAACTGTTTTTT CASSPSRVGEKLFF
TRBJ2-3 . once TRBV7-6 TGTGCCAGCAGCTACGTAGGAACGGATACGCAGTATTTT CASSYVGTDTQYF
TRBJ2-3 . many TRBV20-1 TGCAGTGCCCCTGTTCGTGGGCGGGGCCAACCGGATACGCAGTATTTT CSAPVRGRGQPDTQYF
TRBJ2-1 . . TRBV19 TGTGCCAGTAGTATAGGCCTAGGGAGCTCCTACAATGAGCAGTTCTTC CASSIGLGSSYNEQFF